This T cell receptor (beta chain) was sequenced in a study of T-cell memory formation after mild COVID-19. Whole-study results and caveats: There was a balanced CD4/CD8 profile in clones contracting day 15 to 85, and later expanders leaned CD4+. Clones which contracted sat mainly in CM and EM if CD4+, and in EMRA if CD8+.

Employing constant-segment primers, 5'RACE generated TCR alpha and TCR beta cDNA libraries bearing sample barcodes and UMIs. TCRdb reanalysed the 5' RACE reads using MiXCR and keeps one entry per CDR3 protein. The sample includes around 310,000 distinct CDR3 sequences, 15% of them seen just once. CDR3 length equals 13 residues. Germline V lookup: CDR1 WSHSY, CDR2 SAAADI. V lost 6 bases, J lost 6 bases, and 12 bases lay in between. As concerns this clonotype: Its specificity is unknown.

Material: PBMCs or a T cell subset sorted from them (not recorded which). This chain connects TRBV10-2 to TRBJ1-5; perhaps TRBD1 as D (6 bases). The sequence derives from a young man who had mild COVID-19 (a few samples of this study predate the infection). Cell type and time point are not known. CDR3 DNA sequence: TGCGCCAGCAGGAAGGGGGGGGGTCAGCCCCAGCATTTT. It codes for CASRKGGGQPQHF.